The sequence of this TCR beta chain was determined in a study of blood T cell repertoires in COVID-19. Deletions cut 4 bases from V and 1 base from J, with 19 bases between. This CDR3 comprises 17 residues. CDR1 SGHNT and CDR2 YYREEE come from the germline V gene (reference sequence). Produced via immunoSEQ multiplex PCR; TCRdb's table is partial and in-frame only. This table has around 29,000 clones, around nine tenths appearing once. This chain connects TRBV5-4 to TRBJ2-3, with D perhaps TRBD2 (5 bases). Material for sequencing was peripheral blood. The receptor was isolated from a man aged 65 to 79 with active COVID-19. The CDR3 sequence: CASSRTLAPGGTDTQYF. CDR3 DNA: TGTGCCAGCAGCCGTACCTTAGCGCCCGGTGGCACAGATACGCAGTATTTT.